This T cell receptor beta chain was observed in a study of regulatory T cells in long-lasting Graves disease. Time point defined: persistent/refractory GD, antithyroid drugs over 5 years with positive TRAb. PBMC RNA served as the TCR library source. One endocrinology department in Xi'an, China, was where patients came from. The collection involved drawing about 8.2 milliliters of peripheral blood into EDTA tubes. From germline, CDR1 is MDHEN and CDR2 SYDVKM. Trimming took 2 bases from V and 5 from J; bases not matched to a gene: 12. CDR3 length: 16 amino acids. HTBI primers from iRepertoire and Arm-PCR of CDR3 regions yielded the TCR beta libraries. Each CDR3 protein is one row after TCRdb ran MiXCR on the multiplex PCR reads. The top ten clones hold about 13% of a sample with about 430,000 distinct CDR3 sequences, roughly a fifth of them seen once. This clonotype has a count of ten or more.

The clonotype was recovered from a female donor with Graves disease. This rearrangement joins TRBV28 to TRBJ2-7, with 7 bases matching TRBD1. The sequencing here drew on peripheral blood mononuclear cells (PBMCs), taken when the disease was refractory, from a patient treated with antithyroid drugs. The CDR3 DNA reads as TGTGCCAGCAGTTTAGAACCGGGCAGGGGGTACGACGAGCAGTACTTC. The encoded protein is CASSLEPGRGYDEQYF.